This entry concerns a single T cell receptor (beta chain). The data were taken from a study of control samples from healthy donors and cancer patients. Trimming cost V 2 bases and J 0 bases; bases outside gene matches: 5. Germline CDR1 is SGHNT and CDR2 is YYREEE (reference sequence). The CDR3 has 17 residues. Repertoires were generated with immunoSEQ multiplex PCR, while TCRdb's copy carries only in-frame clones and drops some. Seen here are about 250,000 clones, 82% observed once, and the top ten hold 10% to 15%. Sequencing was done on a sample of PBMCs. The receptor's source is a woman aged 60-75 years with lung cancer. The chain has TRBV5-4 and TRBJ2-1, with 10 bases aligning to TRBD2. CDR3 loop: CASSFAAGGHSYNEQFF. CDR3 sequence (DNA): TGTGCCAGCAGCTTTGCAGCGGGGGGGCACTCCTACAATGAGCAGTTCTTC.